This is a list of T cell receptor beta chains from one sample in a study of beta chain features in type 1 diabetes. Produced via immunoSEQ multiplex PCR; TCRdb's table is partial and in-frame only. The data contain around 290,000 clones, about 8.5% of them singletons. The sequenced material came from central memory CD4+ T cells from blood. The source is a woman aged 18 to 35 in good health. Both conserved end residues are part of each CDR3. The D gene is left open where the match is weak. Where a row states a size, it is once, few, many or the class of an expanded clone; other rows omit it.

clone_size,d_call,v_call,j_call,cdr3_nt,cdr3_aa
many,NA,TRBV7-2,TRBJ2-5,TGTGCCAGCAGCTTATCCACAGAGACCCAGTACTTC,CASSLSTETQYF
NA,NA,TRBV7-7,TRBJ2-3,TGTGCCAGCAGCGCCAATCGTGGCACAGATACGCAGTATTTT,CASSANRGTDTQYF
many,NA,TRBV5-4,TRBJ2-3,TGTGCCAGCAGAGCCGGATTCACAGATACGCAGTATTTT,CASRAGFTDTQYF
NA,NA,TRBV7-3,TRBJ1-2,TGTGCCAGCAGCTCGCTCCAACCCACTAGACCCGACTACACCTTC,CASSSLQPTRPDYTF
NA,NA,TRBV5-5,TRBJ1-1,TGTGCCAGCAGCCCCGTGGGGGGAAACACTGAAGCTTTCTTT,CASSPVGGNTEAFF
NA,NA,TRBV2,TRBJ2-1,TGTGCCAGCAGTGAAAGGGGGGCCTACAATGAGCAGTTCTTC,CASSERGAYNEQFF
NA,NA,TRBV9,TRBJ2-6,TGTGCCAGCAGGGGGGGCACTGGGGCCAACGTCCTGACTTTC,CASRGGTGANVLTF
NA,TRBD1,TRBV25-1,TRBJ2-5,TGTGCCAGCAGTGAATCAGGGGGCAGGGAGACCCAGTACTTC,CASSESGGRETQYF
many,NA,TRBV2,TRBJ2-7,TGTGCCAGCAGTGCTGCAGGGATCGAGCAGTACTTC,CASSAAGIEQYF
NA,NA,TRBV4-2,TRBJ1-5,TGTGCCAGCAGCCAAGGAGAACGGGGAACCCGTCAGCCCCAGCATTTT,CASSQGERGTRQPQHF
many,NA,TRBV7-2,TRBJ2-1,TGTGCCAGCAGCTTAGGGATTCCAAGGGTTGAGCAGTTCTTC,CASSLGIPRVEQFF
NA,NA,TRBV7-2,TRBJ2-5,TGTGCCAGCAGCTTAGGCGCTGGTAGGGGCCAAGAGACCCAGTACTTC,CASSLGAGRGQETQYF
NA,NA,TRBV18,TRBJ1-1,TGTGCCAGCTCACCAAACAGGGACTCTGAAGCTTTCTTT,CASSPNRDSEAFF
NA,NA,TRBV7-2,TRBJ2-1,TGTGCCAGCAGCCAAAGAGGGGGAAGATTCTACAATGAGCAGTTCTTC,CASSQRGGRFYNEQFF
many,NA,TRBV5-4,TRBJ2-5,TGTGCCAGCAGCTTGGGCCTAAGCCAAGAGACCCAGTACTTC,CASSLGLSQETQYF
few,NA,TRBV30,TRBJ1-5,TGTGCCTGGAGTGTCAGGGCGGGGGGAGGCAATCAGCCCCAGCATTTT,CAWSVRAGGGNQPQHF
few,NA,TRBV12-5,TRBJ2-1,TGTGCTAGTGGTTTGGCCGGTACCTACAATGAGCAGTTCTTC,CASGLAGTYNEQFF
few,NA,TRBV9,TRBJ2-5,TGTGCCAGCAGCGTCCGGGGGAGCAGCTTAGGAGAGACCCAGTACTTC,CASSVRGSSLGETQYF
NA,NA,TRBV18,TRBJ1-5,TGTGCCAGCTCCCCCGGGTCATTGCAGCCCCAGCATTTT,CASSPGSLQPQHF
few,NA,TRBV7-9,TRBJ1-1,TGTGCCAGCAGCTCCTCACAACAGGGTTACGAAGCTTTCTTT,CASSSSQQGYEAFF
NA,NA,TRBV11-3,TRBJ2-1,TGTGCCAGCAGCTTACGGGACTCCCAAAGGGAGCAGTTCTTC,CASSLRDSQREQFF
few,NA,TRBV30,TRBJ1-1,TGTGCCTGGACTATGTGGGGAAACACTGAAGCTTTCTTT,CAWTMWGNTEAFF
few,NA,TRBV14,TRBJ2-1,TGTGCCAGCAGCCGACCAGGGGTATACTCCTACAATGAGCAGTTCTTC,CASSRPGVYSYNEQFF